Listed below are T cell receptor beta chains from one sample, sequenced in a study of cytomegalovirus exposure and HLA in healthy donors. Data came from immunoSEQ multiplex PCR; TCRdb stores just in-frame clones and leaves some out. The sample lists around 120,000 clones, around 87% seen once, with about 6% in the top ten. Sequencing was performed on PBMCs. The receptors originated from a woman in her late teens or twenties in good health and CMV-seropositive. Each CDR3 is given without its conserved first and last residue. The D gene is left open where the match is weak.

j_call: TRBJ2-5; cdr3_length: 11; v_call: TRBV4-3; d_call: TRBD1; cdr3_aa: ASSRTGGETQY
j_call: TRBJ1-2; cdr3_length: 11; v_call: TRBV29-1; d_call: .; cdr3_aa: SVADPSGYGYT
j_call: TRBJ1-1; cdr3_length: 12; v_call: TRBV5-1; d_call: TRBD1; cdr3_aa: ASSPGTGGTEAF
j_call: TRBJ1-1; cdr3_length: 12; v_call: TRBV19; d_call: TRBD1; cdr3_aa: ASSLTGDNTEAF
j_call: TRBJ1-1; cdr3_length: 13; v_call: TRBV19; d_call: .; cdr3_aa: ASSIDPLGRTEAF
j_call: TRBJ1-2; cdr3_length: 10; v_call: TRBV7-9; d_call: .; cdr3_aa: ASTQDSRGYT
j_call: TRBJ1-2; cdr3_length: 10; v_call: TRBV5-1; d_call: .; cdr3_aa: ASSTDIYGYT
j_call: TRBJ2-2; cdr3_length: 13; v_call: TRBV18; d_call: .; cdr3_aa: ASSWGQANTGELF
j_call: TRBJ2-7; cdr3_length: 11; v_call: TRBV7-9; d_call: .; cdr3_aa: ASSSGQTYEQY
j_call: TRBJ2-1; cdr3_length: 13; v_call: TRBV13; d_call: .; cdr3_aa: ASSLEGTPYNEQF
j_call: TRBJ1-2; cdr3_length: 12; v_call: TRBV5-6; d_call: TRBD1; cdr3_aa: ASSYTGVAYGYT
j_call: TRBJ1-5; cdr3_length: 14; v_call: TRBV6-1; d_call: .; cdr3_aa: ASSEPPGHANQPQH
j_call: TRBJ2-7; cdr3_length: 12; v_call: TRBV4-1; d_call: TRBD2; cdr3_aa: ASSQVTSFYEQY
j_call: TRBJ1-1; cdr3_length: 12; v_call: TRBV30; d_call: TRBD1; cdr3_aa: AWRKGQGRTEAF
j_call: TRBJ2-2; cdr3_length: 12; v_call: TRBV19; d_call: .; cdr3_aa: ASSIRTGLGELF
j_call: TRBJ1-2; cdr3_length: 13; v_call: TRBV6-1; d_call: TRBD1; cdr3_aa: ASSQRGTGGYGYT
j_call: TRBJ2-3; cdr3_length: 10; v_call: TRBV9; d_call: .; cdr3_aa: ASSQGRDTQY
j_call: TRBJ1-5; cdr3_length: 12; v_call: TRBV30; d_call: .; cdr3_aa: AWSPGISNQPQH
j_call: TRBJ2-5; cdr3_length: 9; v_call: TRBV6-1; d_call: .; cdr3_aa: ASSEDKTQY
j_call: TRBJ1-2; cdr3_length: 12; v_call: TRBV29-1; d_call: .; cdr3_aa: SVGRNRDPVGYT
j_call: TRBJ1-2; cdr3_length: 12; v_call: TRBV6-1; d_call: .; cdr3_aa: ASRDSSRLMAYT
j_call: TRBJ1-4; cdr3_length: 13; v_call: TRBV30; d_call: .; cdr3_aa: AWSERPTGYEKLF
j_call: TRBJ1-3; cdr3_length: 16; v_call: TRBV18; d_call: TRBD1; cdr3_aa: ASSPPAGTGHSGNTIY
j_call: TRBJ1-1; cdr3_length: 11; v_call: TRBV6-1; d_call: .; cdr3_aa: ASRQVVGTEAF
j_call: TRBJ1-2; cdr3_length: 12; v_call: TRBV19; d_call: TRBD1; cdr3_aa: ASNLGNRGPGYT
j_call: TRBJ1-2; cdr3_length: 13; v_call: TRBV29-1; d_call: .; cdr3_aa: SSSPQATANYGYT
j_call: TRBJ1-1; cdr3_length: 11; v_call: TRBV6-6; d_call: .; cdr3_aa: ASSLSGNIEAF
j_call: TRBJ1-2; cdr3_length: 10; v_call: TRBV29-1; d_call: .; cdr3_aa: SVEGGGPGYT
j_call: TRBJ1-1; cdr3_length: 15; v_call: TRBV19; d_call: TRBD1; cdr3_aa: ASSIGPDRGGSTEAF
j_call: TRBJ2-7; cdr3_length: 10; v_call: TRBV18; d_call: .; cdr3_aa: ASSPGRYEQY
j_call: TRBJ1-2; cdr3_length: 13; v_call: TRBV14; d_call: TRBD1; cdr3_aa: ASSQGGQGDYGYT
j_call: TRBJ1-1; cdr3_length: 12; v_call: TRBV18; d_call: .; cdr3_aa: ASSPGQLNTEAF
j_call: TRBJ2-2; cdr3_length: 12; v_call: TRBV9; d_call: .; cdr3_aa: ASSVALATGELF
j_call: TRBJ1-5; cdr3_length: 12; v_call: TRBV5-1; d_call: .; cdr3_aa: ASSLDSSNQPQH
j_call: TRBJ1-1; cdr3_length: 14; v_call: TRBV7-3; d_call: .; cdr3_aa: ASSSRGLGMDTEAF
j_call: TRBJ2-7; cdr3_length: 14; v_call: TRBV7-9; d_call: TRBD2; cdr3_aa: ASSLSGGLAGGEQY
j_call: TRBJ2-1; cdr3_length: 13; v_call: TRBV5-1; d_call: .; cdr3_aa: ASSLGSRAPLEQF
j_call: TRBJ1-5; cdr3_length: 11; v_call: TRBV19; d_call: .; cdr3_aa: ASSLQEGEPQH
j_call: TRBJ1-2; cdr3_length: 13; v_call: TRBV7-8; d_call: .; cdr3_aa: ASSGGADSGYGYT
j_call: TRBJ1-1; cdr3_length: 11; v_call: TRBV27; d_call: .; cdr3_aa: ASTPWRGGEAF
j_call: TRBJ2-2; cdr3_length: 14; v_call: TRBV7-7; d_call: .; cdr3_aa: ASSLEPGLNTGELF
j_call: TRBJ1-2; cdr3_length: 11; v_call: TRBV29-1; d_call: TRBD1; cdr3_aa: SVSQGEGYGYT
j_call: TRBJ2-5; cdr3_length: 16; v_call: TRBV27; d_call: TRBD1; cdr3_aa: ASSLSPLGQGLRKTQY
j_call: TRBJ1-2; cdr3_length: 13; v_call: TRBV19; d_call: TRBD1; cdr3_aa: ASTPHPPTGDGYT
j_call: TRBJ2-7; cdr3_length: 13; v_call: TRBV5-1; d_call: .; cdr3_aa: ASSLFATGGNEQY
j_call: TRBJ1-4; cdr3_length: 13; v_call: TRBV23-1; d_call: TRBD1; cdr3_aa: ASSPTGQGHEKLF
j_call: TRBJ2-7; cdr3_length: 12; v_call: TRBV30; d_call: TRBD2; cdr3_aa: AWSPGGLVYEQY